This entry features one T cell receptor (beta chain) sequence. Enrolment of Seattle patients took place during active infection, and they were followed longitudinally. The CDR3 is 16 residues long. J lost 2 bases, V lost 5 bases, and 7 bases had no gene match. Per the germline V gene, CDR1 is SNHLY and CDR2 is FYNNEI. The source of the sample is a study of blood T cell repertoires in COVID-19. About the research overall: Samples of COVID-19 (acute and convalescent) were obtained from the United States, Italy and Spain. T cells, B-cell-depleted T cells, or PBMCs provided the cDNA or gDNA that served as material.

In the authors' methods: Amplification from reference gene primers served as the basis for estimated nucleated cell counts. Repertoires were generated with immunoSEQ multiplex PCR, while TCRdb's copy carries only in-frame clones and drops some. That table furnishes V, J and clone size, whereas the DNA furnished D and trimming. The table lists roughly 160,000 clones, more than 85% of them singletons. The V gene is TRBV2, the J gene TRBJ2-2, with 8 positions matching TRBD1. The sequence was obtained from a man aged 55 to 69 with COVID-19, enrolled during active disease. The sample was peripheral blood. The CDR3 coding sequence is TGTGCCAGCAGTTCACAGGGGGTTAGTAACACCGGGGAGCTGTTTTTT. The encoded protein is CASSSQGVSNTGELFF.